This is a list of T cell receptor beta chains from one sample in a study of T cell changes during pregnancy in multiple sclerosis. The data were produced by immunoSEQ multiplex PCR, yet TCRdb's version contains in-frame clones alone and is incomplete. The table records some 69,000 clones, 80% to 95% of them present only once. The source was peripheral blood, collected in the second trimester of pregnancy. The receptors come from a female donor in good health, enrolled as a control in a pregnancy study. CDR3s include the opening cysteine and the closing phenylalanine or tryptophan. Each record gives: CDR3 protein, CDR3 DNA, D gene, clone size, V gene, J gene. The D gene is left open where the match is weak. Size tells how often a clone was seen (once, few, many) or the class of an expanded clone, and some rows leave it out.

CAISGGTPPAEQYF,TGTGCCATCAGCGGGGGGACCCCCCCGGCCGAGCAGTACTTC,TRBD2,NA,TRBV10-3,TRBJ2-7
CASIIRQGWANTEAFF,TGTGCCAGCATCATTCGACAGGGATGGGCGAACACTGAAGCTTTCTTT,TRBD1,NA,TRBV6-6,TRBJ1-1
CASKDRDRGYGYTF,TGTGCCAGTAAAGACCGGGACAGGGGATATGGCTACACCTTC,TRBD1,NA,TRBV19,TRBJ1-2
CASRRAAGGAYNEQFF,TGTGCCAGTCGTAGGGCAGCGGGAGGGGCCTACAATGAGCAGTTCTTC,TRBD2,NA,TRBV19,TRBJ2-1
CASSGQMTGELFF,TGTGCCAGCAGTGGACAGATGACCGGGGAGCTGTTTTTT,NA,NA,TRBV2,TRBJ2-2
CASKELEGGNIQYF,TGTGCCAGCAAAGAGCTCGAGGGTGGAAACATTCAGTACTTC,NA,many,TRBV6-1,TRBJ2-4
CASSEATIGARYGYTF,TGTGCCAGCAGTGAAGCGACGATTGGGGCACGATATGGCTACACCTTC,NA,NA,TRBV6-1,TRBJ1-2
CASSLGRGNQPQHF,TGTGCCAGCAGTTTAGGTCGGGGCAATCAGCCCCAGCATTTT,NA,NA,TRBV28,TRBJ1-5
CASSLESRREQYF,TGTGCCAGCAGCTTAGAATCCAGGAGGGAGCAGTACTTC,NA,NA,TRBV7-6,TRBJ2-7
CASSGQLNYGYTF,TGTGCCAGCAGTGGACAGCTAAACTATGGCTACACCTTC,NA,NA,TRBV2,TRBJ1-2
CASSPLAGGYQETQYF,TGTGCCAGCAGCCCCTTAGCGGGAGGGTACCAAGAGACCCAGTACTTC,TRBD2,NA,TRBV5-4,TRBJ2-5
CASPPPGLDVGEQFF,TGTGCTAGTCCCCCTCCGGGACTAGATGTAGGTGAGCAGTTCTTC,TRBD2,NA,TRBV12-5,TRBJ2-1
CASSSDRANEQYF,TGTGCCAGCAGCTCAGACAGGGCCAACGAGCAGTACTTC,TRBD1,NA,TRBV7-8,TRBJ2-7
CAWSVWQGANYGYTF,TGTGCCTGGAGTGTATGGCAGGGGGCTAACTATGGCTACACCTTC,TRBD1,NA,TRBV30,TRBJ1-2
CASSDQQGMVGYTF,TGTGCCAGCAGCGACCAACAGGGGATGGTCGGCTACACCTTC,TRBD1,NA,TRBV9,TRBJ1-2
CASSPRSRVREQYF,TGTGCCAGCAGCCCTAGGTCCAGGGTGAGGGAGCAGTACTTC,NA,NA,TRBV7-9,TRBJ2-7
CASRKRGPSYEQYF,TGTGCCAGCAGAAAAAGAGGGCCGTCCTACGAGCAGTACTTC,NA,NA,TRBV11-2,TRBJ2-7
CASSGYRGSYEQYF,TGTGCCAGCTCTGGGTACAGGGGGTCCTACGAGCAGTACTTC,TRBD1,NA,TRBV6-1,TRBJ2-7
CASSLGSGRWGTGELFF,TGTGCCAGCAGCTTGGGTAGCGGGAGGTGGGGAACCGGGGAGCTGTTTTTT,TRBD2,NA,TRBV7-8,TRBJ2-2
CASSHRDSYNEQFF,TGTGCCAGCAGCCACCGGGACTCCTACAATGAGCAGTTCTTC,NA,NA,TRBV27,TRBJ2-1
CASSVAWQGAGGYTF,TGTGCCAGCAGCGTAGCTTGGCAGGGGGCGGGTGGCTACACCTTC,TRBD1,NA,TRBV9,TRBJ1-2
CASSQNPPTSGEETQYF,TGTGCCAGCAGCCAGAACCCCCCTACTAGCGGAGAAGAGACCCAGTACTTC,TRBD2,NA,TRBV11-2,TRBJ2-5
CASSQEQSGLYGYTF,TGCGCCAGCAGCCAAGAGCAGTCAGGGCTCTATGGCTACACCTTC,NA,few,TRBV4-1,TRBJ1-2
CASSPDSSSYNEQFF,TGTGCCAGCAGCCCCGACAGCAGCTCCTACAATGAGCAGTTCTTC,NA,NA,TRBV5-4,TRBJ2-1